Below are 13 T cell receptor beta chains sequenced from a single sample in a study of T cells after posttransplantation cyclophosphamide. Busulfan-fludarabine conditioning, marrow transplant, and cyclophosphamide on days +3 and +4 were administered. TCRdb keeps only in-frame clones here, not all; method: immunoSEQ multiplex PCR. The repertoire holds more than 4,500 clones, with over 65% as singletons. The input for sequencing was CD4+ T cells sorted from blood, taken around 370 days after allogeneic stem cell transplant with posttransplant cyclophosphamide. The receptors were gathered from a male patient aged 45-60 years who received an allogeneic stem cell transplant from a related donor and was CMV-positive. Some T cells could come from the graft donor.

The V gene is TRBV27, the J gene TRBJ1-1; a possible D gene is TRBD1 (5 bases). Trimming cost V 1 base and J 3 bases, with 9 bases left between them. Looked up from germline, CDR1 is MNHEY and CDR2 is SMNVEV (reference sequence). The CDR3 contains 14 residues. CDR3 amino acids: CASSLWGGDTEAFF. The CDR3 DNA reads TGTGCCAGCAGTTTATGGGGCGGGGACACTGAAGCTTTCTTT.

This chain uses TRBV7-9 with TRBJ2-1; 9 nucleotides align to TRBD2. V lost 2 bases and J lost 6; bases outside the gene matches: 14. Germline lookup yields CDR1 SEHNR and CDR2 FQNEAQ (reference sequence). The CDR3 consists of 18 residues. This CDR3 reads CASSLPFRLAGKSNEQFF. The DNA of the CDR3 is TGTGCCAGCAGCTTACCCTTCAGGCTAGCGGGAAAGTCCAATGAGCAGTTCTTC.

Turning to this clone: Sequence at one end of the junction differs from germline and may be a read error. The J gene is TRBJ1-3, the V gene TRBV18, with D possibly being TRBD1 (5 bases). CDR1 is KGHSH and CDR2 is LQKENI in the germline V gene. The CDR3 is made up of 13 amino acids. This CDR3 is CASSRDSRNTIYF. The CDR3 bases are TGTGCCAGCTCACGGGACTCTCGAAACACCATATATTTT.

The CDR3 DNA reads TGCAGCTCGACAGGGAACTATGGCTACACCTTC. Its translation is CSSTGNYGYTF. The chain combines TRBV29-1 with TRBJ1-2, with 7 bases fitting TRBD1. CDR3 length equals 11 residues. The trim removed 8 bases at V and 2 bases at J, leaving 2 bases unmatched. CDR1 and CDR2 from the germline V gene are SQVTM and ANQGSEA.

This clone was observed a few times. The chain uses TRBV18 and TRBJ2-1; 9 bases agree with TRBD2. Per the germline V gene, CDR1 is KGHSH and CDR2 is LQKENI. The CDR3 runs 15 residues. With 3 bases clipped from V and 5 bases from J, the junction kept 5 bases outside the gene matches. The CDR3 nucleotides read TGTGCCAGCTCACCCGGAATAGCGGGGGACAATGAGCAGTTCTTC. This sequence encodes CASSPGIAGDNEQFF.

The genes are TRBV19 and TRBJ2-1; 7 bases are a match to TRBD2. The CDR3 totals 17 residues. Germline trimming cut 1 base from V and 7 bases from J; bases unmatched to any gene: 13. The germline CDR1 and CDR2 sequences are LNHDA and SQIVND (reference sequence). The CDR3: CASSIASGGRVGNEQFF. CDR3 coding DNA: TGTGCCAGTAGTATAGCCTCCGGCGGGAGAGTAGGGAATGAGCAGTTCTTC.

The chain uses TRBV5-4 and TRBJ1-1; no reliable D call. V was cut by 3 bases and J by 3 bases, with 12 bases left in between. The germline CDR1 and CDR2 sequences are SGHNT and YYREEE (reference sequence). CDR3 size: 14 residues. CDR3: CASSSGPGDTEAFF. Written as DNA, the CDR3 is TGTGCCAGCAGCTCAGGACCCGGGGACACTGAAGCTTTCTTT. Full variable domain (rest looked up from reference TRBV5-4 and TRBJ1-1): ETGVTQSPTHLIKTRGQQVTLRCSSQSGHNTVSWYQQALGQGPQFIFQYYREEENGRGNFPPRFSGLQFPNYSSELNVNALELDDSALYLCASSSGPGDTEAFFGQGTRLTVV.

The chain has TRBV6-1 and TRBJ1-2; D not resolved. V was cut by 8 bases and J by 8 bases, with 12 bases left in between. The CDR3 totals 11 residues. In germline, CDR1 is MNHNS, CDR2 SASEGT. The CDR3 spells CASSRALGYTF. CDR3 DNA: TGTGCCAGCTCGAGGGCCTTAGGCTACACCTTC.

In this sample, this clone turned up once. This chain links TRBV28 with TRBJ1-3, with 9 bases aligning to TRBD1. The J segment lost 9 bases and the V segment lost 5 bases, leaving 11 bases of the junction unmatched. The germline V gene has CDR1 MDHEN and CDR2 SYDVKM. This CDR3 has 15 amino acids. CDR3 DNA sequence: TGTGCCAGCAGTCCCGGACAGGGGCCCAGGGGCACCATATATTTT. Translation gives CASSPGQGPRGTIYF.

The chain combines TRBV5-1 with TRBJ2-2; a weak D match, TRBD1 (5 bases). Deletions cut 4 bases from V and 1 base from J, with 5 bases between. The CDR3 contains 13 residues. Germline-derived CDR1 and CDR2 are SGHRS and YFSETQ. CDR3 sequence (DNA): TGCGCCAGCAGCACAGGGAACACCGGGGAGCTGTTTTTT. This encodes CASSTGNTGELFF.

The chain carries TRBV5-1 and TRBJ2-2, with 7 bases matching TRBD1. The germline CDR1 and CDR2 sequences are SGHRS and YFSETQ. This CDR3 comprises 16 residues. Losses at the gene ends were 1 base for V and 5 bases for J; bases not matched to a gene: 8. This CDR3 reads CASSLLSSDRTGELFF. In DNA, the CDR3 is TGCGCCAGCAGCTTGTTAAGCTCGGACAGGACCGGGGAGCTGTTTTTT.

This rearrangement joins TRBV7-2 to TRBJ2-7, with D possibly being TRBD1 (6 bases). The CDR3 has 15 amino acids. Germline V gives CDR1 SGHTA, CDR2 FQGNSA. The V end was cut by 4 bases, the J end by 0 bases, with 13 bases between. The CDR3 protein is CASSYDRRNSYEQYF. CDR3 sequence (DNA): TGTGCCAGCAGCTATGACAGGAGGAACTCCTACGAGCAGTACTTC.

V is TRBV14 and J is TRBJ1-4, with D perhaps TRBD1 (5 bases). CDR3 length: 17 residues. Germline-derived CDR1 and CDR2 are SGHDN and FVKESK. V lost 1 base and J 7 bases, leaving 19 bases between the germline ends. The DNA of the CDR3 is TGTGCCAGCAGCCAAGGACCTAGTATTAGGGGCGGTGAAAAACTGTTTTTT. Its protein product is CASSQGPSIRGGEKLFF.